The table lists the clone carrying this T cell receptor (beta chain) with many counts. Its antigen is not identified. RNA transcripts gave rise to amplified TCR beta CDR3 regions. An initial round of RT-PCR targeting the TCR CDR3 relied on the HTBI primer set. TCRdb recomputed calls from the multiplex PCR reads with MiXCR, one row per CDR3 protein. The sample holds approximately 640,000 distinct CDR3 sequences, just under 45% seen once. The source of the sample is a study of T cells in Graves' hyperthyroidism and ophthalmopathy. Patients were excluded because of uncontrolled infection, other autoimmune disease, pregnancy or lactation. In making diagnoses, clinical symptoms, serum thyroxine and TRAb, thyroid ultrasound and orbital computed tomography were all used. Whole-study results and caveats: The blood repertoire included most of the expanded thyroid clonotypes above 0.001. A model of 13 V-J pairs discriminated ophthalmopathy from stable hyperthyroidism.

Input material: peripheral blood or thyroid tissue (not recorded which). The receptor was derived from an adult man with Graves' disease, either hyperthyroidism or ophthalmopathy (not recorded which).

The CDR3 is CATSESDRSNYGYTF. The CDR3 coding sequence is TGTGCCACCAGTGAATCCGACAGGTCTAACTATGGCTACACCTTC. This chain uses TRBV24-1 with TRBJ1-2; tentative D call: TRBD1 (6 bases). V lost 4 bases and J 0 bases, leaving 11 bases between the germline ends. The V gene's germline CDR1 is KGHDR and CDR2 SFDVKD. The CDR3 has 15 amino acids.